This T cell receptor (beta chain) is drawn from a study of CD8 T cells in Susac syndrome. Study-wide findings and caveats: As the study acknowledged, the number of individuals in its TCR sequencing and HLA analysis was relatively small.

High-throughput TCR beta sequencing covered peripheral CD8+ and CD4+ T cells. Healthy donors served as age- and sex-matched controls. Reverse transcription of 0.5 to 1 ug RNA was performed with random hexamers. Multiplex PCR with immunoSEQ amplified the TCR beta CDR3 across 54 Vbeta and 13 Jbeta. TCRdb re-analysed the immunoSEQ multiplex PCR reads in MiXCR, keeping a single row per CDR3 protein. The sample has roughly 150,000 distinct CDR3 sequences; around 90% are singletons. Worth noting for this clonotype: Its antigen is undetermined.

Germline V gene data show CDR1 as SGHNT and CDR2 as YYREEE (reference sequence). CDR3 length: 15 amino acids. V lost 4 bases, J lost 5 bases, and 7 bases stayed unmatched. This sequence originates from a human donor in good health. The sample consisted of CD4+ T cells from PBMCs. The chain combines TRBV5-4 with TRBJ2-5; 11 bases are a match to TRBD2. The chain's CDR3 is CASSRSGGAGETQYF. In nucleotides, the CDR3 is TGTGCCAGCAGCCGTAGCGGGGGGGCCGGGGAGACCCAGTACTTC.